Below are 5 T cell receptor beta chains sequenced from a single sample in a study of T cell changes during pregnancy in multiple sclerosis. TCRdb's table, derived via immunoSEQ multiplex PCR, lists solely in-frame clones and lacks some. The top ten clones hold roughly 1.5% of a sample with about 74,000 clones, roughly 91% of them seen once. The starting material was peripheral blood, obtained in the third trimester of pregnancy. The receptor set was obtained from a female donor with multiple sclerosis, enrolled in a pregnancy study.

The gene calls are TRBV5-4 and TRBJ2-7; 10 bases are shared with TRBD1. The V gene's germline CDR1 is SGHNT and CDR2 YYREEE (reference sequence). This CDR3 contains 16 residues. Trimming took 3 bases from V and 1 from J; bases not matched to a gene: 7. The CDR3 DNA follows: TGTGCCAGCAGCTCGGGACGGACAGGGGGATCCTACGAGCAGTACTTC. Amino acids: CASSSGRTGGSYEQYF.

The chain combines TRBV2 with TRBJ2-2; D perhaps matches TRBD2 (5 bases). The CDR3 is made up of 14 amino acids. V dropped 7 bases and J dropped 0 bases, with 9 bases sitting between them. CDR1 SNHLY and CDR2 FYNNEI come from the germline V gene. CDR3 region: CASKIGANTGELFF. DNA of the CDR3: TGTGCCAGCAAGATCGGGGCGAACACCGGGGAGCTGTTTTTT.

Concerning this clone: This CDR3 is also generated by other DNA sequences in the sample. The chain links TRBV7-9 to TRBJ2-7; TRBD2 is a possible D gene (5 bases). The CDR3 spans 12 residues. The germline gives CDR1 SEHNR, CDR2 FQNEAQ (reference sequence). Trimming removed 5 bases from V and 2 bases from J, with 7 bases in between. CDR3 coding DNA: TGTGCCAGCAGCCGGGGAACCTACGAGCAGTACTTC. Amino acid sequence: CASSRGTYEQYF. Full variable domain (missing parts from reference TRBV7-9 and TRBJ2-7): DTGVSQNPRHKITKRGQNVTFRCDPISEHNRLYWYRQTLGQGPEFLTYFQNEAQLEKSRLLSDRFSAERPKGSFSTLEIQRTEQGDSAMYLCASSRGTYEQYFGPGTRLTVT.

CDR3 amino acids: CASSFGGRGGRKDEQFF. CDR3 DNA: TGTGCCAGCAGCTTCGGGGGACGCGGGGGGAGGAAAGATGAGCAGTTCTTC. V usage is TRBV7-9 and J usage is TRBJ2-1, with 8 nucleotides matching TRBD2. The length of the CDR3 is 17 residues. CDR1 and CDR2 from the germline V gene are SEHNR and FQNEAQ (reference sequence). Trimming took 3 bases from V and 8 from J; bases not matched to a gene: 15.

This rearrangement joins TRBV5-6 to TRBJ1-2; TRBD1 matches at 12 bases. Germline CDR1 SGHDT, CDR2 YYEEEE. The J segment lost 6 bases and the V segment lost 4 bases, leaving 7 bases of the junction unmatched. The CDR3 contains 15 residues. The CDR3 region is CASSPAGTGGHGYTF. The DNA for the CDR3 is TGTGCCAGCAGCCCTGCCGGGACAGGGGGCCATGGCTACACCTTC.